This TCR beta chain originates from a study of cytomegalovirus exposure and HLA in healthy donors. Study-level findings and limits: Researchers left out some V segments, among them TRBV6-2 and TRBV6-3, as indistinguishable. Reportedly, a later analysis found an Asian-associated ancestry cluster had fewer N-insertions than the roughly 700-donor mean. Later, TCR association rates were found to vary by HLA locus, highest for DRB1 and lowest for HLA-C.

A multiplex PCR was run with 60 Vbeta primers and 13 Jbeta primers. Assay: immunoSEQ multiplex PCR; the TCRdb copy retains only in-frame clones and omits some. The table has 200,000 to 300,000 clones, 82% seen once. V was clipped by 6 bases and J by 6 bases; unmatched bases: 7. Germline assignment: CDR1 MNHEY and CDR2 SVGAGI. There are 13 residues in the CDR3. As for this clone: Its specificity is unknown.

The sequenced sample consisted of PBMCs. The rearrangement uses TRBV6-5 and TRBJ2-7, with 8 bases that match TRBD2. This TCR was recovered from a woman aged 40 to 50 in good health and CMV-seropositive. DNA for the CDR3: TGTGCCAGCAGCCTCGGGAGGGGAAGCGAGCAGTACTTC. It codes for CASSLGRGSEQYF.